A selection of T cell receptor beta chains follows, all from one sample in a study of cytomegalovirus exposure and HLA in healthy donors. The data were produced by immunoSEQ multiplex PCR, yet TCRdb's version contains in-frame clones alone and is incomplete. The sample includes under 200,000 clones, around 77% seen only once; the top ten take roughly 2.3%. Source material: PBMCs. The receptors were gathered from a man aged 55 to 70 in good health and CMV-seronegative. Each CDR3 is given with its conserved first and last residue. A D gene is named only where the DNA matches it firmly. Only some rows state a clone size, as once, few, many or a class for expanded clones.

V,D,J,size,CDR3,DNA
TRBV15,TRBD2,TRBJ2-3,few,CATSRARGGGTDTQYF,TGTGCCACCAGCAGAGCGCGGGGGGGCGGCACAGATACGCAGTATTTT
TRBV6-1,TRBD1,TRBJ1-1,few,CASIQGARTEAFF,TGTGCCAGCATCCAGGGGGCGAGGACTGAAGCTTTCTTT
TRBV30,.,TRBJ1-5,.,CAWSQGPNQPQHF,TGTGCCTGGAGTCAGGGGCCGAATCAGCCCCAGCATTTT
TRBV9,TRBD1,TRBJ1-4,.,CASSPKGQYEKLFF,TGTGCCAGCAGCCCAAAGGGACAGTATGAAAAACTGTTTTTT
TRBV19,.,TRBJ1-1,few,CASSTLGQGYGNTEAFF,TGTGCCAGTAGTACCTTAGGTCAGGGATATGGTAACACTGAAGCTTTCTTT
TRBV5-4,TRBD1,TRBJ2-7,.,CASKGQGSYEQYF,TGTGCCAGTAAGGGACAGGGTAGCTACGAGCAGTACTTC
TRBV5-4,.,TRBJ1-1,few,CASSVQIPNTEAFF,TGTGCCAGCAGCGTACAGATACCGAACACTGAAGCTTTCTTT
TRBV7-2,TRBD2,TRBJ2-7,.,CASSLTSGRLDEQYF,TGTGCCAGCAGCTTAACTAGCGGGAGGTTGGACGAGCAGTACTTC
TRBV2,.,TRBJ1-4,.,CASTVNRVRGEKLFF,TGTGCCAGCACCGTTAACAGGGTTCGGGGTGAAAAACTGTTTTTT
TRBV4-1,.,TRBJ1-6,.,CASSQVQGSNSPLHF,TGCGCCAGCAGCCAAGTACAGGGATCAAATTCACCCCTCCACTTT
TRBV5-1,TRBD1,TRBJ1-1,.,CASSRGTGGRYTEAFF,TGCGCCAGCAGCCGAGGGACAGGGGGTAGATACACTGAAGCTTTCTTT
TRBV5-6,.,TRBJ1-2,once,CASSSPGERGSYGYTF,TGTGCCAGCAGCTCCCCTGGGGAAAGGGGATCCTATGGCTACACCTTC
TRBV5-1,TRBD1,TRBJ1-2,.,CASSLTGQGASGYTF,TGCGCCAGCAGCTTGACTGGACAGGGGGCTAGTGGCTACACCTTC
TRBV5-5,.,TRBJ1-5,.,CASSPPEPQHF,TGTGCCAGCAGCCCTCCGGAGCCCCAGCATTTT
TRBV4-3,TRBD1,TRBJ2-7,.,CASSRSFGTVNYEQYF,TGCGCCAGCAGCCGGTCCTTCGGGACAGTTAACTACGAGCAGTACTTC
TRBV28,.,TRBJ1-2,.,CASSLLGGYGYTF,TGTGCCAGCAGTTTATTAGGCGGATATGGCTACACCTTC
TRBV28,.,TRBJ1-3,.,CASRSGGSGNTIYF,TGTGCCAGCAGATCTGGAGGGTCTGGAAACACCATATATTTT
TRBV9,.,TRBJ2-1,.,CASSVAEGEQFF,TGTGCCAGCAGCGTAGCGGAGGGTGAGCAGTTCTTC
TRBV5-5,.,TRBJ2-2,few,CASSREGTPSGELFF,TGTGCCAGCAGCCGCGAAGGGACTCCGTCCGGGGAGCTGTTTTTT
TRBV29-1,TRBD1,TRBJ1-3,.,CSVEDPKGAQGNTIYF,TGCAGCGTTGAAGATCCTAAGGGGGCGCAGGGAAACACCATATATTTT
TRBV10-1,TRBD1,TRBJ2-6,.,CASSGGPGQGASGANVLTF,TGCGCCAGCAGTGGCGGCCCGGGACAGGGGGCGTCCGGGGCCAACGTCCTGACTTTC
TRBV9,TRBD1,TRBJ1-1,.,CASSSRGTNTEAFF,TGTGCCAGCAGCTCCAGGGGGACGAACACTGAAGCTTTCTTT